The 21 T cell receptor beta chains below all came from one sample that was sequenced in a study of tissue T cells after allogeneic stem cell transplantation. Specified time point: mouse harvest day 14 after allogeneic transplant. Tail vein injection delivered 10^7 T-cell-depleted bone marrow cells and 10^6 splenic CD5+ T cells. Profiled with immunoSEQ multiplex PCR; TCRdb holds only in-frame clones, not every one. This sample has some 3,000 clones, with 50% found just once. The sequenced sample was gut tissue. The receptors come from a female BALB/c mouse given C57BL/6 T cells with graft-versus-host disease after an allogeneic hematopoietic cell transplant.

This clone occurred a few times. Germline and genes here are mouse. The read comes to an end 1 residue before the CDR3 does, leaving the germline J gene to fill in the end. This rearrangement joins TRBV26 to TRBJ2-5; 11 bases fit TRBD1. J was trimmed by 6 bases and V by 2 bases; bases with no gene match: 1. Germline loops: CDR1 KGHPV, CDR2 FQNQEV (reference sequence). This CDR3 is 14 amino acids long. Incomplete CDR3 DNA: TGTGCCAGCAGTCTGGGACAGGGGGCTGACACCCAGTAC. Translated: CASSLGQGADTQY. The whole CDR3 sequence reads CASSLGQGADTQYF.

On this clone itself: Mouse gene names and germline throughout. The CDR3 is cut off 1 residue early in the read; its end comes from the germline J gene. The gene calls are TRBV12-2 and TRBJ2-7; no reliable D call. The CDR3 covers 15 residues. The V and J ends lost 0 bases and 0 bases respectively, with 11 bases between them. Germline V lookup: CDR1 SGHLS, CDR2 HYDKME. The part of the CDR3 DNA that was read is TGTGCCAGCTCTCTCGGCTCGCAGAGCTCCTATGAACAGTAC. It yields the protein CASSLGSQSSYEQY. The CDR3 in full is CASSLGSQSSYEQYF.

This clone was counted only a few times. Mouse names are used for the genes. Coverage ceases 1 residue before the CDR3 finishes, and the germline J gene fills in the end. The chain links TRBV26 to TRBJ1-4; weak D call: TRBD1 (5 bases). CDR3 length: 15 residues. Trimming left V 2 bases short and J 3 bases short, with 10 bases between. Germline CDR1 KGHPV, CDR2 FQNQEV (reference sequence). The part of the CDR3 DNA that was read is TGTGCCAGCAGTCTGAGGGGAAGCCCCAACGAAAGATTATTT. Translated, it gives CASSLRGSPNERLF. The CDR3 reads in full as CASSLRGSPNERLFF.

This clone was seen a handful of times. The genes are named according to mouse. The read halts 1 residue ahead of the CDR3 end, with the missing end drawn from the germline J gene. The chain links TRBV26 to TRBJ1-3; D unclear. The CDR3 totals 14 residues. Per germline, CDR1 KGHPV and CDR2 FQNQEV (reference sequence). Deletions cut 4 bases from V and 0 bases from J, with 7 bases between. The chain's CDR3 is CASSPENSGNTLYF. The covered CDR3 bases are TGTGCCAGCAGTCCCGAAAATTCTGGAAATACGCTCTAT.

This clone has a handful of counts. The gene symbols are mouse symbols. Coverage ceases 1 residue before the CDR3 finishes, and the germline J gene fills in the end. The genes are TRBV19 and TRBJ1-3; D is ambiguous. Trimming pared 5 bases from V and 5 bases from J, leaving 8 bases between. Germline lookup yields CDR1 FNHDT and CDR2 SITEND (reference sequence). This CDR3 region has 12 residues. The CDR3 loop reads CASSPQRNTLYF. The DNA read from the CDR3 is TGTGCCAGCAGCCCCCAGAGAAATACGCTCTAT.

This clone is labeled large. Germline and genes: mouse. The read finishes 1 residue shy of the CDR3 end, and the germline J gene is used to complete it. J is TRBJ2-4 and V is TRBV13-2; D gene ambiguous. Germline assignment: CDR1 NNHNN and CDR2 SYGAGS (reference sequence). The CDR3 extends over 11 amino acids. Trimming removed 3 bases from V and 2 bases from J, with 1 base in between. The DNA read from the CDR3 is TGTGCCAGCGGTGTTCAAAACACCTTGTAC. It encodes CASGVQNTLY. The complete CDR3 protein is CASGVQNTLYF.

This clone has a single count. Given a far larger clone just one base away, this is likely a sequencing read error. Germline and genes: mouse. The missing CDR3 end, 1 residue past where the read stops, is filled in from the germline J gene. In the same sample, other DNA sequences code for this CDR3. The chain is built from TRBV29 and TRBJ1-2; D unclear. Trimming took off 3 bases at V and 2 bases at J, with 10 bases between the two ends. Looked up from germline, CDR1 is MSHET and CDR2 is SYDVDS. CDR3 length: 14 amino acids. The CDR3: CASSLCGRNSDYTF. CDR3 DNA (partial): TGTGCTAGCAGTTTGTGCGGGCGGAACTCCGACTACACC.

There are a few counts of this clone. Here the gene names and germline are mouse. The read falls 1 residue short of the CDR3 end, and the missing part is taken from the germline J gene. The V call is TRBV3, the J call TRBJ2-7; TRBD2 matches at 10 bases. This CDR3 contains 14 residues. CDR1 and CDR2 from the germline V gene are SNHLY and FYNGKV (reference sequence). Trimming removed 5 bases from V and 4 bases from J; junction bases left unmatched: 5. The chain's CDR3 is CASSPRDWGYEQYF. The covered CDR3 bases are TGTGCCAGCAGCCCCCGGGACTGGGGTTATGAACAGTAC.

This clone ranks as medium-sized. Gene names and germline refer to mouse. From the germline J gene comes the end of the CDR3, since the read stops 1 residue before it. This rearrangement joins TRBV26 to TRBJ1-3; 7 nucleotides match TRBD1. The V segment lost 4 bases and the J segment 0 bases; nucleotides outside the gene matches: 3. This CDR3 spans 15 amino acids. Germline V CDR1 and CDR2: KGHPV, FQNQEV (reference sequence). The covered CDR3 bases are TGTGCCAGCAGTCCGGGACAGAATTCTGGAAATACGCTCTAT. Amino acids: CASSPGQNSGNTLY. The whole CDR3 region reads CASSPGQNSGNTLYF.

Turning to this clone: Genes and germline are mouse. The CDR3 extends 1 residue past the end of the read, so its final part is completed from the germline J gene. V gene TRBV13-2 combines with J gene TRBJ2-5; 10 bases align to TRBD2. The length of the CDR3 is 14 residues. Per the germline V gene, CDR1 is NNHNN and CDR2 is SYGAGS (reference sequence). V lost 1 base, J lost 5 bases, and 1 base stayed unmatched. The CDR3 bases that were read are TGTGCCAGCGGTGATAACTGGGGGGGAGACACCCAGTAC. Protein sequence: CASGDNWGGDTQY. The complete CDR3 reads CASGDNWGGDTQYF.

As for this clone: Genes and germline come from the mouse. The missing CDR3 end, 1 residue past where the read stops, is filled in from the germline J gene. The chain recombines TRBV26 with TRBJ1-6; 7 nucleotides line up with TRBD1. TRBJ1-6 is treated as an ORF (open reading frame) with a function not yet certain. The CDR3 loop spans 13 amino acids. Germline CDR1 and CDR2: KGHPV and FQNQEV (reference sequence). J lost 8 bases, V lost 2 bases, and 0 bases had no gene match. The CDR3 DNA, read in part, is TGTGCCAGCAGTCTGCAGGGGGATTCGCCCCTCTAC. This gives the protein CASSLQGDSPLY. The complete CDR3 reads CASSLQGDSPLYF.

Of note for this clone: Genes here carry mouse names. The sequenced fragment ends 1 residue before the CDR3 boundary, so the rest is inferred from the germline J gene. The chain is built from TRBV3 and TRBJ1-3, with TRBD1 matching 7 bases. Trimming removed 5 bases from V and 0 bases from J; junction bases left unmatched: 4. The CDR3 is made up of 15 amino acids. CDR1 is SNHLY and CDR2 is FYNGKV in the germline V gene (reference sequence). The DNA read from the CDR3 is TGTGCCAGCAGCATTGGGACAGTTTCTGGAAATACGCTCTAT. Translation: CASSIGTVSGNTLY. The entire CDR3 reads CASSIGTVSGNTLYF.

As concerns this clone: Gene names and germline refer to mouse. Read sequence stops 1 residue before the CDR3 end, and the germline J gene provides the missing end. The chain couples TRBV3 to TRBJ2-1; maybe TRBD2 (6 bases). Germline lookup yields CDR1 SNHLY and CDR2 FYNGKV (reference sequence). CDR3 size: 14 residues. The V gene lost 0 bases and the J gene lost 3 bases, with 6 bases spanning the gap. CDR3 amino acids: CASSLAGGYAEQFF. The part of the CDR3 DNA that was read is TGTGCCAGCAGCTTAGCTGGGGGCTATGCTGAGCAGTTC.

As concerns this clone: The listed genes are named as in mouse. The DNA ends 1 residue before the CDR3 does, and the rest of the CDR3 is filled in from the germline J gene. The genes are TRBV5 and TRBJ2-5; the match to TRBD2 covers 8 bases. V gave up 2 bases and J gave up 1 base; unmatched junction bases: 5. The CDR3 has 16 residues. Germline-derived CDR1 and CDR2 are LGHNA and YNLKQL (reference sequence). The CDR3: CASSQRIWGDQDTQYF. CDR3 DNA (partial): TGTGCCAGCAGCCAAAGGATCTGGGGGGACCAAGACACCCAGTAC.

This clone was counted between two and nine times. Gene names and germline refer to mouse. Read coverage stops 1 residue before the CDR3 terminus; the germline J gene supplies the remainder. The chain is built from TRBV3 and TRBJ2-3; 9 bases fit TRBD2. Germline-derived CDR1 and CDR2 are SNHLY and FYNGKV (reference sequence). The CDR3 has 15 residues. J lost 4 bases, V lost 2 bases, and 4 bases had no gene match. The CDR3 region is CASSLSGGVTETLYF. CDR3 DNA, as far as it was read: TGTGCCAGCAGCTTATCTGGGGGGGTGACAGAAACGCTGTAT.

This clone has more than one count but fewer than ten. Genes and germline come from the mouse. The CDR3 is cut off 1 residue early in the read; its end comes from the germline J gene. The J gene is TRBJ2-1, the V gene TRBV12-1; TRBD1 agrees at 8 bases. The CDR3 loop spans 14 amino acids. V dropped 0 bases and J dropped 4; count of bases not matched to a gene: 1. Germline CDR1 is SGHSN and CDR2 is HYEKVE. CDR3 protein: CASSLGDRYAEQFF. CDR3 DNA (partial): TGTGCCAGCTCTCTCGGGGACAGGTATGCTGAGCAGTTC.

This clone was observed a few times. Gene names denote mouse genes. The observed sequence ends 1 residue before the CDR3 terminus, with the missing tail filled in from the germline J gene. V and J are TRBV12-2 and TRBJ2-7; the D gene could be TRBD1 or TRBD2 (5 bases each). The CDR3 is made up of 12 amino acids. V was trimmed by 1 base and J by 9 bases, leaving 12 bases between them. CDR1 SGHLS and CDR2 HYDKME come from the germline V gene. The CDR3 DNA, read in part, is TGTGCCAGCTCTCTGGCGGGGCCTGGACAGTAC. Its translation is CASSLAGPGQY. In full, the CDR3 reads CASSLAGPGQYF. Complete variable domain (other parts from reference TRBV12-2 and TRBJ2-7): NSGVVQSPRYIIKGKGERSILKCIPISGHLSVAWYQQTQGQELKFFIQHYDKMERDKGNLPSRFSVQQFDDYHSEMNMSALELEDSAVYFCASSLAGPGQYFGPGTRLTVL.

Notes on this clone: Each gene name is a mouse one. The missing CDR3 end, 1 residue past where the read stops, is filled in from the germline J gene. The V and J genes are TRBV26 and TRBJ1-1; D perhaps matches TRBD1 (6 bases). CDR3 length equals 14 residues. Deletions cut 3 bases from V and 7 bases from J, with 15 bases between. Germline V gives CDR1 KGHPV, CDR2 FQNQEV (reference sequence). CDR3 DNA, as far as it was read: TGTGCCAGCAGTCTAGGGGGGCGCCCCTTAGAAGTCTTC. Residues: CASSLGGRPLEVF. The whole CDR3 protein is CASSLGGRPLEVFF.

Concerning this clone itself: Mouse gene names apply. The read ends 1 residue early relative to the CDR3; the germline J gene fills the gap. This chain joins TRBV19 and TRBJ1-4, with D unresolved. V was cut by 7 bases and J by 1 base, with 8 bases left in between. Per germline, CDR1 FNHDT and CDR2 SITEND (reference sequence). The CDR3 contains 13 residues. The sequenced part of the CDR3 DNA is TGTGCCAGCTCTCGAAATTCCAACGAAAGATTATTT. This encodes CASSRNSNERLF. The whole CDR3 region reads CASSRNSNERLFF.

Points on this clone: Genes and germline are mouse. The CDR3 extends 1 residue past the end of the read, so its final part is completed from the germline J gene. The chain is built from TRBV12-2 and TRBJ2-4; tentatively, D is TRBD1 (6 bases). Trimming took 2 bases from V and 4 from J, leaving 9 bases between them. Looked up from germline, CDR1 is SGHLS and CDR2 is HYDKME. This CDR3 is built from 13 residues. The CDR3 region is CASSRDIKNTLYF. Partial CDR3 DNA: TGTGCCAGCTCTCGGGACATCAAAAACACCTTGTAC.

This clone was detected a few times. The germline and genes are mouse ones. Sequencing ends 1 residue short of the CDR3 end; the germline J gene provides the rest. The genes are TRBV26 and TRBJ2-3, with 10 bases aligning to TRBD2. The CDR3 extends over 13 amino acids. After removal of 6 bases from V and 4 bases from J, the junction contained 1 base not matched to a gene. Per germline, CDR1 KGHPV and CDR2 FQNQEV (reference sequence). The DNA read from the CDR3 is TGTGCCAGCAGGACTGGGGGGACAGAAACGCTGTAT. It codes for CASRTGGTETLY. The CDR3, in full, reads CASRTGGTETLYF. Variable domain in full (rest from reference TRBV26 and TRBJ2-3): NSKVIQTPRYLVKGQGQKAKMRCIPEKGHPVVFWYQQNKNNEFKFLINFQNQEVLQQIDMTEKRFSAECPSNSPCSLEIQSSEAGDSALYLCASRTGGTETLYFGSGTRLTVL.